This TCR beta chain derives from a study of T-cell reconstitution after alpha-beta-depleted transplantation in children. The CDR3 spans 16 residues. V was pared by 0 bases and J by 0 bases, with 10 bases between. CDR1 and CDR2 from the germline V gene are MNHEY and SMNVEV (reference sequence). In this sample, this clonotype turned up a few times. The TCRbeta library was prepared with unique molecular identifiers. MiXCR, applied by TCRdb to the PCR reads, yields one record per CDR3 protein. The sample records about 410,000 distinct CDR3 sequences, roughly 21% being singletons. This chain joins TRBV27 and TRBJ2-3; perhaps TRBD1 as D (6 bases). The input for sequencing was PBMCs from the stem cell graft donor, taken from the stem cell graft. The receptor's source is a human donor who donated a stem cell graft to a child with acute myeloid leukemia. The CDR3 DNA reads TGTGCCAGCAGTTTATCATGGGGGCGCAGCACAGATACGCAGTATTTT. Protein: CASSLSWGRSTDTQYF.